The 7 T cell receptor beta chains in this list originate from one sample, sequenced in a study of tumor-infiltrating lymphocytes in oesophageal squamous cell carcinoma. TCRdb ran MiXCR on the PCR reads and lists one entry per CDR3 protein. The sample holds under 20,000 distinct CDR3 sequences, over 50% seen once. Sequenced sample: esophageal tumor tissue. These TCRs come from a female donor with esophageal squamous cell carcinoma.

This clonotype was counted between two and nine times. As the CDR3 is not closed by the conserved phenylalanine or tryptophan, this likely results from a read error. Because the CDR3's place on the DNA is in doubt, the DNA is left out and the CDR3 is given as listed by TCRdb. CDR3 sequence: CASSELWGY. This chain uses TRBV10-1 with TRBJ2-6. Both ends counted, the CDR3 spans 9 residues. The germline CDR1 and CDR2 sequences are WNHNN and SYGVQD (reference sequence).

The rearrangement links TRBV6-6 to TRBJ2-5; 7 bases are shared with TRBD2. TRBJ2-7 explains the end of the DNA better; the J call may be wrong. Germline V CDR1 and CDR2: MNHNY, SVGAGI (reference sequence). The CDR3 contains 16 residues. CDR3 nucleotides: TGTGCCAGCAGTGTTTCTTCCGCGGGAGTGCCCTACGAGCAGTACTTC. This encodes CASSVSSAGVPYEQYF.

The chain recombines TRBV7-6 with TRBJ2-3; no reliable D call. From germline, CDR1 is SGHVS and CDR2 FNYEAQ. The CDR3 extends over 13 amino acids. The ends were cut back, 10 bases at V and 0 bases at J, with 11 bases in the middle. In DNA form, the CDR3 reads TGTGCCACCCGGTTTTCTAGCACAGATACGCAGTATTTT. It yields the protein CATRFSSTDTQYF.

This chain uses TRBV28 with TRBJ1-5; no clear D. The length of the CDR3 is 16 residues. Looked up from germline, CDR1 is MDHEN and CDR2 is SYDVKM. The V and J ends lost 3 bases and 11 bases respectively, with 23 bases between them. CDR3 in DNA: TGTGCCAGCAGTTTGATGACCAGCGGGTCTAATTCGGCCCAGCATTTT. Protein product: CASSLMTSGSNSAQHF.

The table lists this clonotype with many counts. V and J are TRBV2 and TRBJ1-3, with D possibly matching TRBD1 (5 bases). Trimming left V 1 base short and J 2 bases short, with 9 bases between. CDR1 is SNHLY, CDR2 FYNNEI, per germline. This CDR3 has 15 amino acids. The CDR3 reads CASSEGAGAGNTIYF. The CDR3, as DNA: TGTGCCAGCAGTGAAGGAGCGGGGGCTGGAAACACCATATATTTT. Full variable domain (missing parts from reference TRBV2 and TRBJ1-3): EPEVTQTPSHQVTQMGQEVILRCVPISNHLYFYWYRQILGQKVEFLVSFYNNEISEKSEIFDDQFSVERPDGSNFTLKIRSTKLEDSAMYFCASSEGAGAGNTIYFGEGSWLTVV.

The DNA for the CDR3 is TGTGCCAGCAGCTTGGGGGGTATGTGGTACGAGCAGTACTTC. Protein: CASSLGGMWYEQYF. The rearrangement uses TRBV7-2 and TRBJ2-1, with D possibly being TRBD2 (6 bases). The tail of the sequence fits TRBJ2-7 better, so the J call may be wrong. The germline CDR1 and CDR2 sequences are SGHTA and FQGNSA. The CDR3 is 14 amino acids.

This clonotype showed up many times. The CDR3 sequence is CASSLVRDSNQPQHF. The CDR3 region has the DNA TGTGCCAGCAGTTTAGTTAGGGATAGCAATCAGCCCCAGCATTTT. The V and J genes are TRBV27 and TRBJ1-5; no clear D gene. V lost 2 bases and J lost 0, with 8 bases in between. The CDR3 runs to 15 residues. Germline CDR1 reads MNHEY; CDR2 reads SMNVEV (reference sequence).